These T cell receptor beta chains were read from a single sample in a study of cytomegalovirus exposure and HLA in healthy donors. Assay used: immunoSEQ multiplex PCR; TCRdb lists only in-frame clones, some missing. The sample gives some 140,000 clones, roughly four fifths of which show up once; approximately 8.8% is in the top ten. The sample comprised PBMCs. These receptors all stem from a woman between 45 and 65 years old in good health and CMV-seropositive. Both conserved end residues are part of each CDR3. Fields, in order: CDR3 protein, CDR3 DNA, CDR3 length, D gene, clone size, J gene, V gene. A D gene is named only where the DNA matches it firmly. Where a row states a size, it is once, few, many or the class of an expanded clone; other rows omit it.

CASSATGDSGNTIYF,TGCGCCAGCAGCGCGACAGGAGACTCTGGAAACACCATATATTTT,15,NA,NA,TRBJ1-3,TRBV5-1
CASSVLGTPLSYNEQFF,TGTGCCAGCAGCGTACTTGGTACACCCTTATCCTACAATGAGCAGTTCTTC,17,NA,NA,TRBJ2-1,TRBV9
CASSLPRGQETQYF,TGTGCCAGCAGCTTACCGCGGGGCCAAGAGACCCAGTACTTC,14,NA,few,TRBJ2-5,TRBV5-4
CSAPRVDTQYF,TGCAGTGCTCCCAGGGTTGATACGCAGTATTTT,11,NA,NA,TRBJ2-3,TRBV20-1
CASSVGTGFNQPQHF,TGTGCCAGCAGCGTAGGGACAGGCTTCAATCAGCCCCAGCATTTT,15,TRBD1,once,TRBJ1-5,TRBV9
CASSGGAELYGYTF,TGTGCCAGCAGCGGCGGGGCCGAACTGTATGGCTACACCTTC,14,NA,few,TRBJ1-2,TRBV5-4
CASSGSQDIYGYTF,TGTGCCAGCAGCGGATCACAGGATATCTATGGCTACACCTTC,14,NA,NA,TRBJ1-2,TRBV5-6
CASSPDRGGVSGYTF,TGTGCCAGCAGCCCGGACAGGGGAGGGGTGTCTGGCTACACCTTC,15,TRBD1,few,TRBJ1-2,TRBV7-3
CASSRSSGGGNTQYF,TGTGCCAGCAGCCGATCTAGCGGGGGGGGAAATACGCAGTATTTT,15,TRBD2,NA,TRBJ2-3,TRBV13
CASTEQGVKTQYF,TGTGCCAGCACCGAACAGGGAGTAAAGACCCAGTACTTC,13,NA,NA,TRBJ2-5,TRBV7-2
CSASQGMDTEAFF,TGCAGCGCTTCACAGGGGATGGACACTGAAGCTTTCTTT,13,TRBD1,NA,TRBJ1-1,TRBV29-1
CASRRGGAGQETQYF,TGTGCCAGCCGGAGGGGCGGGGCAGGGCAAGAGACCCAGTACTTC,15,NA,once,TRBJ2-5,TRBV9
CATSRAGGGSTGELFF,TGTGCCACCAGCAGAGCCGGAGGCGGAAGCACCGGGGAGCTGTTTTTT,16,NA,NA,TRBJ2-2,TRBV15
CASSLITGDEQYF,TGCGCCAGCAGCTTAATAACAGGGGACGAGCAGTACTTC,13,TRBD1,NA,TRBJ2-7,TRBV5-6
CASGDGGDEKLFF,TGTGCCAGCGGGGACGGGGGGGATGAAAAACTGTTTTTT,13,NA,NA,TRBJ1-4,TRBV28
CASSQSGISYNEQFF,TGTGCCAGCTCACAGTCGGGGATCTCCTACAATGAGCAGTTCTTC,15,NA,NA,TRBJ2-1,TRBV18
CASSGPPLNEKLFF,TGTGCCAGCAGCGGGCCCCCGCTTAATGAAAAACTGTTTTTT,14,NA,NA,TRBJ1-4,TRBV7-2
CASSDGQGSNQPQHF,TGCGCCAGCAGCGACGGACAGGGGAGCAATCAGCCCCAGCATTTT,15,TRBD1,NA,TRBJ1-5,TRBV5-1
CASSSLTGFIF,TGTGCCAGCAGCTCGCTGACAGGCTTCATCTTC,11,NA,NA,TRBJ1-2,TRBV7-9
CASSAPGDRYNEQFF,TGTGCCAGCAGCGCTCCCGGGGACAGGTACAATGAGCAGTTCTTC,15,TRBD1,NA,TRBJ2-1,TRBV9
CASSRTGTGWWKETQYF,TGTGCCAGCAGTCGGACCGGGACAGGGTGGTGGAAAGAGACCCAGTACTTC,17,TRBD1,NA,TRBJ2-5,TRBV6-4
CASSLRGGAQNIQYF,TGTGCCAGCAGCTTACGAGGGGGGGCTCAAAACATTCAGTACTTC,15,NA,NA,TRBJ2-4,TRBV13
CASSLLTGGSGYTF,TGTGCCAGCAGCTTACTTACAGGGGGGAGTGGCTACACCTTC,14,TRBD1,many,TRBJ1-2,TRBV11-2
CASSFGRQGVYEQFF,TGTGCCAGCAGCTTTGGAAGACAGGGTGTATATGAGCAGTTCTTC,15,TRBD1,NA,TRBJ2-1,TRBV7-3
CASSFLGRDNSPLHF,TGTGCCAGCAGCTTTCTGGGCAGGGATAATTCACCCCTCCACTTT,15,NA,NA,TRBJ1-6,TRBV7-9
CASGLGLATNEKLFF,TGTGCTAGTGGTTTAGGACTTGCAACTAATGAAAAACTGTTTTTT,15,NA,NA,TRBJ1-4,TRBV12-5
CSVEPRDRGGDEQYF,TGCAGCGTTGAGCCACGGGACAGGGGAGGAGACGAGCAGTACTTC,15,TRBD1,few,TRBJ2-7,TRBV29-1
CASSQGRTGDGSPLHF,TGCGCCAGCAGCCAGGGGCGGACAGGGGACGGTTCACCCCTCCACTTT,16,TRBD1,NA,TRBJ1-6,TRBV4-3
CASSQDSRGDTEAFF,TGTGCCAGCAGCCAAGATAGCCGGGGAGACACTGAAGCTTTCTTT,15,NA,NA,TRBJ1-1,TRBV4-2
CSVAPGGNFVTQYF,TGCAGCGTCGCCCCCGGGGGTAACTTTGTGACCCAGTACTTC,14,NA,NA,TRBJ2-5,TRBV29-1
CASSSRTGLAGNTIYF,TGTGCCAGCAGCTCCCGGACAGGGTTGGCCGGAAACACCATATATTTT,16,TRBD1,NA,TRBJ1-3,TRBV5-4
CASSPRPGQAGEQYF,TGTGCCAGCAGCCCCAGACCGGGACAGGCGGGCGAGCAGTACTTC,15,TRBD1,NA,TRBJ2-7,TRBV7-2
CSVGAENQPQHF,TGCAGCGTTGGGGCAGAGAATCAGCCCCAGCATTTT,12,NA,NA,TRBJ1-5,TRBV29-1
CASSQDSYGYTF,TGTGCCAGCAGCCAGGACAGCTATGGCTACACCTTC,12,NA,NA,TRBJ1-2,TRBV7-2
CASSNSGGAFF,TGTGCCAGCAGTAATTCGGGGGGGGCTTTCTTT,11,NA,NA,TRBJ1-1,TRBV2
CASRYTDTQYF,TGTGCCAGCAGGTACACAGATACGCAGTATTTT,11,NA,NA,TRBJ2-3,TRBV28
CASRSGSGGVSYEQYF,TGTGCCAGCAGGTCCGGTAGCGGGGGGGTCTCCTACGAGCAGTACTTC,16,TRBD2,NA,TRBJ2-7,TRBV28
CASRPAGLFYEQYF,TGTGCCAGCCGCCCGGCGGGACTTTTCTACGAGCAGTACTTC,14,NA,NA,TRBJ2-7,TRBV5-4
CASSLRSGPYEQYF,TGTGCCAGCAGCTTAAGATCAGGGCCCTACGAGCAGTACTTC,14,NA,NA,TRBJ2-7,TRBV7-3